This T cell receptor beta chain was captured in a study of B cell selection in AIRE deficiency. Study-wide results and caveats: Healthy donors alone shared roughly 32% of several thousand Treg sequences; patients alone approximately 9%. Roughly 29% of healthy-shared Treg TCRbeta sequences appeared in patient Tconv cells.

This clone was recorded once. What it recognizes is unknown. The sorted conventional CD4 T cells were gated as CD4+CD127+. Controls came from healthy donors unrelated to patients. As processed by the authors: Some 120,000 patient and fewer than 150,000 healthy donor in-frame TCRbeta sequences came from conventional T cells. Data came from immunoSEQ multiplex PCR; TCRdb stores just in-frame clones and leaves some out. Clonal size and the V and J genes are those of that table, whereas D and trimming came from the DNA. The data hold about 24,000 clones, with about 96% observed a single time. The germline V and J ends were trimmed by 3 bases and 6 bases, with 18 bases remaining between them. The CDR3 length is 15 residues. Germline V gives CDR1 SGDLS, CDR2 YYNGEE.

The receptor was derived from a human donor in good health. The J gene is TRBJ1-1, the V gene TRBV9; tentatively, D is TRBD1 (6 bases). Sequenced input: CD4+CD127+ conventional T cells sorted from PBMCs. CDR3 nucleotide sequence: TGTGCCAGCAGCGCCGACCCAGGGGTAGACGCTGAAGCTTTCTTT. Its translation: CASSADPGVDAEAFF.